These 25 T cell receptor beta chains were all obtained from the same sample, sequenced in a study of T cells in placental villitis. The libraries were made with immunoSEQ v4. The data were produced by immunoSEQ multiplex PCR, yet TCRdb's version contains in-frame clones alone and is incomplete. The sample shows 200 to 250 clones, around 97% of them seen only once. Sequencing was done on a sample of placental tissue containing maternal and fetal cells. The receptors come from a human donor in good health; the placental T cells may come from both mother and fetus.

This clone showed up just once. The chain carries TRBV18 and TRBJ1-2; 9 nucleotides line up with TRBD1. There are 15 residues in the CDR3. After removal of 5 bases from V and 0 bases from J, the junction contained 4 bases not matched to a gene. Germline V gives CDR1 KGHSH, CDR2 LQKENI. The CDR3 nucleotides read TGTGCCAGCTCATTACAGGGGGCGGCTAACTATGGCTACACCTTC. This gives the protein CASSLQGAANYGYTF.

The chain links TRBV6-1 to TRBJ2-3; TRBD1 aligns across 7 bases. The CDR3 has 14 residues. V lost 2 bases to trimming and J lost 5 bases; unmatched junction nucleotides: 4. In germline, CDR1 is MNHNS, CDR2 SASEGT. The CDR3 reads CASSEQQGKDTQYF. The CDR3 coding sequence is TGTGCCAGCAGTGAACAACAGGGGAAAGATACGCAGTATTTT.

The CDR3 protein is CASSLSGGAPQETQYF. Written as DNA, the CDR3 is TGTGCCAGCAGTTTGAGCGGGGGGGCTCCCCAAGAGACCCAGTACTTC. The V gene is TRBV6-4, the J gene TRBJ2-5; 10 positions agree with TRBD2. Germline V gene sequence: CDR1 MRHNA, CDR2 SNTAGT. Losses at the gene ends were 5 bases for V and 1 base for J; bases not matched to a gene: 7. The length of the CDR3 is 16 residues.

The CDR3 DNA reads as TGTGCCAGTAGTCGACAGGGCCCGAAAGCTTTCTTT. It translates to CASSRQGPKAFF. The V call is TRBV19, the J call TRBJ1-1, with 7 bases aligning to TRBD1. The length of the CDR3 is 12 residues. V lost 5 bases, J lost 9 bases, and 6 bases stayed unmatched. The V gene's germline CDR1 is LNHDA and CDR2 SQIVND (reference sequence).

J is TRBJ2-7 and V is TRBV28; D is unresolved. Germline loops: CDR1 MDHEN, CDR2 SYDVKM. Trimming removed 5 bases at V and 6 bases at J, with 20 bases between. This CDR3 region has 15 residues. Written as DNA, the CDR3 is TGTGCCAGCAGTATCCGTGGGGTAACGGTATCCGAGCAGTACTTC. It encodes CASSIRGVTVSEQYF. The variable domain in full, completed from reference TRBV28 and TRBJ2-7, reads DVKVTQSSRYLVKRTGEKVFLECVQDMDHENMFWYRQDPGLGLRLIYFSYDVKMKEKGDIPEGYSVSREKKERFSLILESASTNQTSMYLCASSIRGVTVSEQYFGPGTRLTVT.

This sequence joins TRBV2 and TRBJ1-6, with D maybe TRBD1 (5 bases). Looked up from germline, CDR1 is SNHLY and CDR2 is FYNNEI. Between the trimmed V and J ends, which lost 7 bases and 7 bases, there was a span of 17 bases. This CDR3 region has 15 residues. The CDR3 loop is CASIVGTNQNSPLHF. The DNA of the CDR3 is TGTGCCAGCATAGTCGGGACGAATCAAAATTCACCCCTCCACTTT.

CDR3 DNA sequence: TGTGCCAGCAGTGAAGGTCAGATTAGTTCACCCCTCCACTTT. The encoded protein is CASSEGQISSPLHF. The chain links TRBV2 to TRBJ1-6, with no clear D. The ends were cut back, 1 base at V and 9 bases at J, with 10 bases in the middle. The CDR3 is 14 amino acids. Looked up from germline, CDR1 is SNHLY and CDR2 is FYNNEI.

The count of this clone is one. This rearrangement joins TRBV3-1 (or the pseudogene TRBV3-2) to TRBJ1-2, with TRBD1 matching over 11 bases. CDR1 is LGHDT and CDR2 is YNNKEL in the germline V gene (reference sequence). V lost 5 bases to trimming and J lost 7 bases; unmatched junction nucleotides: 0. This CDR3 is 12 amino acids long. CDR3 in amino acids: CASSGTGGGYTF. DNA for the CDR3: TGTGCCAGCAGCGGGACAGGGGGTGGCTACACCTTC.

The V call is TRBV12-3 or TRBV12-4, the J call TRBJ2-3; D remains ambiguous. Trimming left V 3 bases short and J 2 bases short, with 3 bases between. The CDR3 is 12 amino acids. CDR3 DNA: TGTGCCAGCAGTTTCCCCACAGATACGCAGTATTTT. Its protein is CASSFPTDTQYF.

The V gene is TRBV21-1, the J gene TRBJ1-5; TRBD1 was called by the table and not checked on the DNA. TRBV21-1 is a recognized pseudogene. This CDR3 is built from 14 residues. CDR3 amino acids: CASSKTGGNQPQHF. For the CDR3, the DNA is TGTGCCAGCAGCAAGACAGGGGGCAATCAGCCCCAGCATTTT.

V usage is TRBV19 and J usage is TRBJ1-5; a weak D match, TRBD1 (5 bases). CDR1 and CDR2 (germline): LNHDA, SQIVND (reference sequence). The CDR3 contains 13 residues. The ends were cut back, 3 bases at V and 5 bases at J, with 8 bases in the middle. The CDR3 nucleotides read TGTGCCAGTAGTATCGCCAGGGATCAGCCCCAGCATTTT. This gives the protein CASSIARDQPQHF. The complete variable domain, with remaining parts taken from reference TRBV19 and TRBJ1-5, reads DGGITQSPKYLFRKEGQNVTLSCEQNLNHDAMYWYRQDPGQGLRLIYYSQIVNDFQKGDIAEGYSVSREKKESFPLTVTSAQKNPTAFYLCASSIARDQPQHFGDGTRLSIL.

The DNA of the CDR3 is TGTGCCAGCAGCGCGGGACTAGCGGAAGAGACCCAGTACTTC. Protein: CASSAGLAEETQYF. This chain links TRBV7-2 with TRBJ2-5, with 11 nucleotides matching TRBD2. After removal of 5 bases from V and 3 bases from J, the junction contained 2 bases not matched to a gene. The CDR3 runs to 14 residues. Germline loops: CDR1 SGHTA, CDR2 FQGNSA.

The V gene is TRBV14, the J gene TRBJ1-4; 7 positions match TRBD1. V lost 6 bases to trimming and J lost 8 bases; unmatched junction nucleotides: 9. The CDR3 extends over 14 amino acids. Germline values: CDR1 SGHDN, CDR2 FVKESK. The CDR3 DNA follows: TGTGCCAGCAGTCCAATGGGACAGCCAGAAAAACTGTTTTTT. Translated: CASSPMGQPEKLFF. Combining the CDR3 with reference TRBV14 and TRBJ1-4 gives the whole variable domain EAGVTQFPSHSVIEKGQTVTLRCDPISGHDNLYWYRRVMGKEIKFLLHFVKESKQDESGMPNNRFLAERTGGTYSTLKVQPAELEDSGVYFCASSPMGQPEKLFFGSGTQLSVL.

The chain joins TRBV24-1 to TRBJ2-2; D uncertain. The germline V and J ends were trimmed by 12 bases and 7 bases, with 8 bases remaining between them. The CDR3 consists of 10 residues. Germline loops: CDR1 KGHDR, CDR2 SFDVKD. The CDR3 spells CAPLVGELFF. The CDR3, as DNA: TGTGCCCCGCTAGTCGGGGAGCTGTTTTTT.

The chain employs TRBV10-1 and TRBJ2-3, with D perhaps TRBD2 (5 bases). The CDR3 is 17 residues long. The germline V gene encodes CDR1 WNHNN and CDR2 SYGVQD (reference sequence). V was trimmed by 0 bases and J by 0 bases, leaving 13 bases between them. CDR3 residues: CASSESNIPGSTDTQYF. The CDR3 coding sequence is TGCGCCAGCAGTGAGTCGAATATCCCGGGGAGCACAGATACGCAGTATTTT.

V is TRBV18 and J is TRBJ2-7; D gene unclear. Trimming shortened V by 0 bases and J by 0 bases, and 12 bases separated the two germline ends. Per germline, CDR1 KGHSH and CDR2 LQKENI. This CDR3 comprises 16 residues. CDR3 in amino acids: CASSPPHDSSSYEQYF. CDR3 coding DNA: TGTGCCAGCTCACCACCACACGATTCTAGCTCCTACGAGCAGTACTTC.

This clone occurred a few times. The CDR3 bases are TGTGCCAGTAGTCCGAGGGACCTCTACAATGAGCAGTTCTTC. It specifies CASSPRDLYNEQFF. The rearrangement links TRBV19 to TRBJ2-1, with D perhaps TRBD1 or TRBD2 (5 bases each). The length of the CDR3 is 14 residues. Per germline, CDR1 LNHDA and CDR2 SQIVND (reference sequence). The V end lost 5 bases, the J end lost 3 bases, and 11 bases lay between the germline ends.

The CDR3 DNA sequence: TGTGCCAGCAGTACAGGGGATGAAGCTTTCTTT. This encodes CASSTGDEAFF. The chain couples TRBV2 to TRBJ1-1, with 7 bases identical to TRBD1. The CDR3 runs to 11 residues. V was pared by 5 bases and J by 7 bases, with 1 base of the junction left unmatched. Germline loops: CDR1 SNHLY, CDR2 FYNNEI.

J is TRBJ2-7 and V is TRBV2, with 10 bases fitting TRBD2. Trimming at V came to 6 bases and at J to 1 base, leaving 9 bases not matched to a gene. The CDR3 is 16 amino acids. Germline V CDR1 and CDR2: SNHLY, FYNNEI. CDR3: CASRNASGRGSYEQYF. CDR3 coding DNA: TGTGCCAGCAGAAATGCTAGCGGGAGAGGGTCCTACGAGCAGTACTTC.

The CDR3 spells CASSQAGTGGRDTQYF. DNA for the CDR3: TGTGCCAGCAGTCAAGCCGGGACAGGGGGACGGGATACGCAGTATTTT. This chain connects TRBV6-6 to TRBJ2-3; TRBD1 matches 11 bases. The CDR3 spans 16 residues. Germline CDR1 and CDR2: MNHNY and SVGAGI (reference sequence). V was clipped by 5 bases and J by 6 bases; unmatched bases: 10.

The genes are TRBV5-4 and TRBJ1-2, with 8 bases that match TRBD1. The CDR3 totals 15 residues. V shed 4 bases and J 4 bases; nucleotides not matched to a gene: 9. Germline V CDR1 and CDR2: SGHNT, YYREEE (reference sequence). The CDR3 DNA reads TGTGCCAGCAGCCTGCCCGGGACAGGCTTCTATGGCTACACCTTC. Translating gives CASSLPGTGFYGYTF.

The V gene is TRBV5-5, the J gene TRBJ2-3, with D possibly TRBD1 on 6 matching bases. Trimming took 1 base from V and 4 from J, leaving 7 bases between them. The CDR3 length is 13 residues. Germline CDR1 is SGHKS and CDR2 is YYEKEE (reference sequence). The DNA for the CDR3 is TGTGCCAGCAGCTTGCACAGGGCAGATACGCAGTATTTT. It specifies CASSLHRADTQYF.

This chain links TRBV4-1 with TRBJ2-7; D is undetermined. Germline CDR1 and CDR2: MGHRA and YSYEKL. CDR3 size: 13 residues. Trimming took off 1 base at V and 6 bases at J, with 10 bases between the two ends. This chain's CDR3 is CASSQGTSREQYF. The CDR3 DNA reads TGCGCCAGCAGCCAAGGGACCTCACGCGAGCAGTACTTC.

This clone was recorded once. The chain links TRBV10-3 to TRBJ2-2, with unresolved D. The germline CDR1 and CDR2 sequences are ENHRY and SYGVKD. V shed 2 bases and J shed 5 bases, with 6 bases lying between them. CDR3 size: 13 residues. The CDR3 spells CAISESQTGELFF. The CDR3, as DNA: TGTGCCATCAGTGAGAGTCAGACCGGGGAGCTGTTTTTT.

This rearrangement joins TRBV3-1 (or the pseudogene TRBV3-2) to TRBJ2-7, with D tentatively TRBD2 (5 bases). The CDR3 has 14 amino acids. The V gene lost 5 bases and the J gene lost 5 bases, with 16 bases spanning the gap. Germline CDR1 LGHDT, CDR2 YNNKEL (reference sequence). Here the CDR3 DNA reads TGTGCCAGCAGCGACGGGAATGTGTTAGACGAGCAGTACTTC. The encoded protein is CASSDGNVLDEQYF.